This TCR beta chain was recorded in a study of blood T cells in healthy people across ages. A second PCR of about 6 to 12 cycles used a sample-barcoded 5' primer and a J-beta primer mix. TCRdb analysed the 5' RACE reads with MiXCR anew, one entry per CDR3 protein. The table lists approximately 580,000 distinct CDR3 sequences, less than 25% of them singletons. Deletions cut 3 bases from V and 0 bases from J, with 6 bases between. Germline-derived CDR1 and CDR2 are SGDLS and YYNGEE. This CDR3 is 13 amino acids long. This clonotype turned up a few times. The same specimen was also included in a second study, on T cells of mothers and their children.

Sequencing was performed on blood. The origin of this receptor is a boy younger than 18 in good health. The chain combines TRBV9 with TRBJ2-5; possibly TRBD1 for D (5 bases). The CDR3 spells CASSADNQETQYF. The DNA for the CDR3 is TGTGCCAGCAGCGCGGACAACCAAGAGACCCAGTACTTC.